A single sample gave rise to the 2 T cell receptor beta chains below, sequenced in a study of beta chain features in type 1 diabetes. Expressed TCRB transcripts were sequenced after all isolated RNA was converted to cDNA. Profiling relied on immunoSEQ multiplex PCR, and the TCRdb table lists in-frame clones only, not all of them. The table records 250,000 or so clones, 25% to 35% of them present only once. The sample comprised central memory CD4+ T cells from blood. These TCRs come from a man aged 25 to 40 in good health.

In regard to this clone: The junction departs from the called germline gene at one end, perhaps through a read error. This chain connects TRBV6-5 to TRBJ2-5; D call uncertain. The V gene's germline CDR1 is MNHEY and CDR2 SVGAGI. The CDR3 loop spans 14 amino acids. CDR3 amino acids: CAISDSRNQETQYF. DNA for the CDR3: TGTGCCATCAGTGACTCTAGAAACCAAGAGACCCAGTACTTC.

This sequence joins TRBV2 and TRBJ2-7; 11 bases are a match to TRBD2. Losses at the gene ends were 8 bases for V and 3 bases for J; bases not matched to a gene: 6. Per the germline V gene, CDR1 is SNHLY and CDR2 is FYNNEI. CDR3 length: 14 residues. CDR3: CASPGLAGHYEQYF. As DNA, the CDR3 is TGTGCCAGCCCCGGACTAGCGGGCCACTACGAGCAGTACTTC.